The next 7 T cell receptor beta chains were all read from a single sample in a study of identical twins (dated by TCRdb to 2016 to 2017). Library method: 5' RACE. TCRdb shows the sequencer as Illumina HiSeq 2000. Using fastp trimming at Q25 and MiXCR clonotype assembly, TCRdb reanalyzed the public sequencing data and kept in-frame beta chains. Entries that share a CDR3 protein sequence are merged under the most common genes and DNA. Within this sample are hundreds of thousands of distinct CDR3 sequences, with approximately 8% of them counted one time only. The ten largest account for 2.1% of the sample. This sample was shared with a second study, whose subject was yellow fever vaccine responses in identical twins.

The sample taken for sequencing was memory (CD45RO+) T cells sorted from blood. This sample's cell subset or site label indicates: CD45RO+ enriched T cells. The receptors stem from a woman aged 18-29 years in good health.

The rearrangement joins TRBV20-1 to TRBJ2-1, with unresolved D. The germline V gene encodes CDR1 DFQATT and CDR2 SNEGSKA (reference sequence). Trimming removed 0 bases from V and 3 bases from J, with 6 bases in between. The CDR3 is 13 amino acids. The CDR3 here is CSAREGSYNEQFF. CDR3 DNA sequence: TGCAGTGCTAGAGAGGGCAGCTACAATGAGCAGTTCTTC.

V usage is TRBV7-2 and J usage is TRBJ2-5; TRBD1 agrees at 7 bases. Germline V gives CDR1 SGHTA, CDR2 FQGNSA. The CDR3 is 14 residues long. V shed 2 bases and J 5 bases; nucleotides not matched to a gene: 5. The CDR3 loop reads CASSLRGLGETQYF. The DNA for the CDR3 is TGTGCCAGCAGCTTAAGGGGGCTCGGGGAGACCCAGTACTTC.

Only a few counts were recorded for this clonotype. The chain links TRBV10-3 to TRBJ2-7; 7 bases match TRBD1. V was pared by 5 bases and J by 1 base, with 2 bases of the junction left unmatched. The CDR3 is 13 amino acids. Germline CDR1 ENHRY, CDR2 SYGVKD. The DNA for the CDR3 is TGTGCCATCAGTTCGGGACAGTCCTACGAGCAGTACTTC. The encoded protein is CAISSGQSYEQYF.

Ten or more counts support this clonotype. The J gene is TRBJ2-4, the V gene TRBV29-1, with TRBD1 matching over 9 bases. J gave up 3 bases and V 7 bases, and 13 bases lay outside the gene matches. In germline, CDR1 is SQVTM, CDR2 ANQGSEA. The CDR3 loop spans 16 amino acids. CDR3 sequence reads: CSAKTGTGLGKNIQYF. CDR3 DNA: TGCAGCGCGAAAACCGGGACAGGGTTGGGCAAAAACATTCAGTACTTC.

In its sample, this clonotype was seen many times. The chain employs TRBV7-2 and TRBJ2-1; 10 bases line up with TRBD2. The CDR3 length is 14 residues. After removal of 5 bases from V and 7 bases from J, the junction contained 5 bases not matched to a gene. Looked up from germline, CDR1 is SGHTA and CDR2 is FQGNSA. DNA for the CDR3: TGTGCCAGCAGCCGCCAGACTAGCGGGAATGAGCAGTTCTTC. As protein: CASSRQTSGNEQFF.

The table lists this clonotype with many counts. The CDR3 DNA is TGCGCCAGCAGCTTACAAGGGGGCAGTAACACCGGGGAGCTGTTTTTT. Amino acid sequence: CASSLQGGSNTGELFF. The chain combines TRBV5-1 with TRBJ2-2; TRBD1 matches at 7 bases. The CDR3 covers 16 residues. J lost 2 bases, V lost 2 bases, and 6 bases had no gene match. Germline V gives CDR1 SGHRS, CDR2 YFSETQ.

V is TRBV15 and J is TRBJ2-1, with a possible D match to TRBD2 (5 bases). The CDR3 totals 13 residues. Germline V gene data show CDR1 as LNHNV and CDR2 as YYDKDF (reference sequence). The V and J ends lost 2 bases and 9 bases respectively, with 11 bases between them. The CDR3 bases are TGTGCCACCAGCAGAAAGTTTGAGGGTGAGCAGTTCTTC. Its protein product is CATSRKFEGEQFF. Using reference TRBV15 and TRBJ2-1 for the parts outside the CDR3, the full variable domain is DAMVIQNPRYQVTQFGKPVTLSCSQTLNHNVMYWYQQKSSQAPKLLFHYYDKDFNNEADTPDNFQSRRPNTSFCFLDIRSPGLGDTAMYLCATSRKFEGEQFFGPGTRLTVL.